In its sample, the clone carrying this TCR beta chain was seen many times. This entry comes from a study of T-cell reconstitution after alpha-beta-depleted transplantation in children. The CDR3 extends over 15 amino acids. V was pared by 1 base and J by 6 bases, with 14 bases between. The germline CDR1 and CDR2 sequences are LGHNA and YSLEER. Unique molecular identifiers tagged the TCRbeta library. TCRdb processed the PCR reads anew with MiXCR; each CDR3 protein has one entry. The sample lists some 530,000 distinct CDR3 sequences, 12% seen once, with about 5% in the top ten. V is TRBV4-3 and J is TRBJ2-3, with D possibly being TRBD1 or TRBD2 (5 bases each). The sample consisted of PBMCs from the stem cell graft donor, taken from the stem cell graft. The TCR was taken from a human donor who donated a stem cell graft to a child with combined immunodeficiency. The CDR3 nucleotides read TGCGCCAGCAGCCAAGGTGGGGACCCCCGGGATACGCAGTATTTT. Protein: CASSQGGDPRDTQYF.